The clone carrying this T cell receptor beta chain has just a few counts. Its specificity is not known. TCRdb re-called the 5' RACE reads through MiXCR, storing one row per CDR3 protein. The profile shows some 300,000 distinct CDR3 sequences, 9% to 15% of them singletons. The CDR3 contains 16 residues. The V segment lost 0 bases and the J segment 3 bases; nucleotides outside the gene matches: 4. The germline gives CDR1 MNHNS, CDR2 SASEGT. The data belong to a study of identical twins. Regarding the study as a whole: The study based its conclusions on cross-sectional statistical analysis and did not follow the same donors. Out-of-frame beta chain sequences displayed weaker excess sharing between twins. Invariant T cells like MAIT and iNKT could partly confound the zero-insertion analyses. For monozygotic twins, models underestimated out-of-frame TCR alpha sharing.

These data were likewise used in another study, on yellow fever vaccine responses in identical twins.

This clonotype was obtained from a woman younger than 30 in good health. Sequencing was done on a sample of CD8+ T cells sorted from blood. This chain uses TRBV6-1 with TRBJ2-3; TRBD2 matches at 9 bases. Here the CDR3 reads CASSEAWRGGTDTQYF. CDR3 DNA sequence: TGTGCCAGCAGTGAAGCATGGCGGGGGGGTACAGATACGCAGTATTTT.